This T cell receptor (beta chain) is from a study of cytomegalovirus exposure and HLA in healthy donors. In the study overall: Prior work identified under 130 million unique TCR beta sequences in some 200 million T cells.

V was shortened by 7 bases and J by 0 bases, with 11 bases between the two germline ends. CDR1 SGHKS and CDR2 YYEKEE come from the germline V gene (reference sequence). The CDR3 runs 13 residues. To note about this clone: What it recognizes is unknown.

The PCR employed 60 Vbeta primers together with 13 Jbeta primers. Clones were read by immunoSEQ multiplex PCR, and TCRdb kept only the in-frame ones, dropping some. The sample lists roughly 130,000 clones, more than 80% occurring once. Broader study findings: The availability of immune exposure information extended only to CMV serostatus. Reported results showed that the classifier diagnosed cytomegalovirus status with high specificity and sensitivity. A later analysis showed that HLA-associated TCR beta chains had undergone more clonal expansion than equally common others.

This TCR was recovered from a man younger than 40 in good health and CMV-seronegative. Material for sequencing was PBMCs. The chain has TRBV5-5 and TRBJ2-7, with D possibly being TRBD2 (5 bases). CDR3 DNA sequence: TGTGCCAGCGCCCTTGGGAGCTCCTACGAGCAGTACTTC. It encodes CASALGSSYEQYF.